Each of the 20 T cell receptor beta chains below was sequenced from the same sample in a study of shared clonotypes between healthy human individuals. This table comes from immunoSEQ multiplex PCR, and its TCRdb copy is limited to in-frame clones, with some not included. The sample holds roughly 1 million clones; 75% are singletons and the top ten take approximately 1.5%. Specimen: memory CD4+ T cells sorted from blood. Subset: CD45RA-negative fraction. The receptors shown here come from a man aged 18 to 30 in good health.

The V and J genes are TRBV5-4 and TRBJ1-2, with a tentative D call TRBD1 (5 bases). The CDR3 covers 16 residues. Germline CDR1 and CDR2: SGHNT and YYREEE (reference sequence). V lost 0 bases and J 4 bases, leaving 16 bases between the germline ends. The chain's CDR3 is CASSLAGGGWTYGYTF. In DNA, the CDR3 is TGTGCCAGCAGCTTGGCTGGTGGGGGGTGGACCTATGGCTACACCTTC.

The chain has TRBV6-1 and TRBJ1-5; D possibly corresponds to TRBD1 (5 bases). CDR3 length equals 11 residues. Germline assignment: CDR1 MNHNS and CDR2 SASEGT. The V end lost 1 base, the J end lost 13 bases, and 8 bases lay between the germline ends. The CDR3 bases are TGTGCCAGCAGTGAAGGGGGGAAGCAGCATTTT. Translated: CASSEGGKQHF.

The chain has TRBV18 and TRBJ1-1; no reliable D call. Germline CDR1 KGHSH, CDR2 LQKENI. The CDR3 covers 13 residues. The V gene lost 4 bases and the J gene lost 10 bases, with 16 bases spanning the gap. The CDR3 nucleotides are TGTGCCAGCTCACTGGACCGGGGTAGACGAGCTTTCTTT. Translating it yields CASSLDRGRRAFF.

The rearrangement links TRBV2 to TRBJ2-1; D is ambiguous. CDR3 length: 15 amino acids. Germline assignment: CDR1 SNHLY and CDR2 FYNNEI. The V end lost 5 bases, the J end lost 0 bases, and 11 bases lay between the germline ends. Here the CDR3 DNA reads TGTGCCAGCAGTAAAGACGTGAGCTCCTACAATGAGCAGTTCTTC. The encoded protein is CASSKDVSSYNEQFF.

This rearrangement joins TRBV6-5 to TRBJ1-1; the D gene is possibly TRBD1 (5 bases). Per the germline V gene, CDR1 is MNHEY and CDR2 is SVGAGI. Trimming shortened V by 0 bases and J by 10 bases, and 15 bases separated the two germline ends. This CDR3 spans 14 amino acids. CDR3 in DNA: TGTGCCAGCAGTTACTCGGGCAGGGCGGGTTCAGCTTTCTTT. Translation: CASSYSGRAGSAFF.

This CDR3 reads CASSLVGLAGLNEQFF. DNA of the CDR3: TGTGCCAGCAGCCTTGTGGGACTAGCGGGATTGAATGAGCAGTTCTTC. The genes are TRBV11-2 and TRBJ2-1, with TRBD2 matching over 13 bases. Losses at the gene ends were 5 bases for V and 7 bases for J; bases not matched to a gene: 8. CDR3 size: 16 residues. Germline lookup yields CDR1 SGHAT and CDR2 FQNNGV.

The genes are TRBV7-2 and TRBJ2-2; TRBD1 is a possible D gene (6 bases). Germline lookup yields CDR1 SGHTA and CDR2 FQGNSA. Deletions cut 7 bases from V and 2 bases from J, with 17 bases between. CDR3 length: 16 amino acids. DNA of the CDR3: TGTGCCAGCACCATCGATGGACAGATAAACACCGGGGAGCTGTTTTTT. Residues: CASTIDGQINTGELFF.

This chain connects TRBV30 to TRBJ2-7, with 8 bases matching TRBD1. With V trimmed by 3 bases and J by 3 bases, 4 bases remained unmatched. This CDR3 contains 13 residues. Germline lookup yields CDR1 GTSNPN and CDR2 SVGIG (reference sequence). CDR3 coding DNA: TGTGCCTGGAGGTCACAGGGGGTCTACGAGCAGTACTTC. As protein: CAWRSQGVYEQYF.

In DNA, the CDR3 is TGTGCCAGTAGTATAAGTAGGGATCAGCCCCAGCATTTT. Residues: CASSISRDQPQHF. The chain joins TRBV19 to TRBJ1-5; D remains ambiguous. Trimming pared 2 bases from V and 5 bases from J, leaving 7 bases between. The CDR3 is made up of 13 amino acids. CDR1 and CDR2 (germline): LNHDA, SQIVND (reference sequence).

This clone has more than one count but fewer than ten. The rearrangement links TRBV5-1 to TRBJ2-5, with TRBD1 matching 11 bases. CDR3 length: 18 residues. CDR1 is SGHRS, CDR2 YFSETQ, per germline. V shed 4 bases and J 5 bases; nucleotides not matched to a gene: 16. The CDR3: CASSPGQGAKFVTETQYF. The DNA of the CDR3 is TGCGCCAGCAGCCCCGGACAGGGGGCGAAGTTCGTAACTGAGACCCAGTACTTC.

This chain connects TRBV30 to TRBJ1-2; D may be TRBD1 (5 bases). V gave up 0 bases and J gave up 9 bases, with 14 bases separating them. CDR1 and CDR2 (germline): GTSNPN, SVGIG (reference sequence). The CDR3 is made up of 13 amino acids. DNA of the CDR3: TGTGCCTGGAGTGTACTAGGGGCGGGGAGCTACACCTTC. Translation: CAWSVLGAGSYTF.

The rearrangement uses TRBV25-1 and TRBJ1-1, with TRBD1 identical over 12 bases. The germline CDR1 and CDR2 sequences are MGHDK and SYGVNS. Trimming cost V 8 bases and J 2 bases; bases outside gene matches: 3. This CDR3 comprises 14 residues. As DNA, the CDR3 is TGTGCCAGCCGGGACAGGGGGCTTAACACTGAAGCTTTCTTT. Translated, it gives CASRDRGLNTEAFF.

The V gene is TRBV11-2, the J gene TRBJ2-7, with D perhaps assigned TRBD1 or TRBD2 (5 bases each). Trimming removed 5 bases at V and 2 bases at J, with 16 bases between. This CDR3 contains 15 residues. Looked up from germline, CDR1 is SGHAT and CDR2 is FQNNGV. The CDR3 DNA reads TGTGCCAGCAGCACCTACCGGGACCGTGCCTACGAGCAGTACTTC. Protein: CASSTYRDRAYEQYF.

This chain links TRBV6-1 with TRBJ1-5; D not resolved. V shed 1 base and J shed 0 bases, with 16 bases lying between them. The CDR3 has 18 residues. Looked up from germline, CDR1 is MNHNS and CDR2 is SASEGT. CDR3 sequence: CASSEDGRWVSSNQPQHF. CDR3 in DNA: TGTGCCAGCAGTGAAGATGGGAGGTGGGTGTCTAGCAATCAGCCCCAGCATTTT.

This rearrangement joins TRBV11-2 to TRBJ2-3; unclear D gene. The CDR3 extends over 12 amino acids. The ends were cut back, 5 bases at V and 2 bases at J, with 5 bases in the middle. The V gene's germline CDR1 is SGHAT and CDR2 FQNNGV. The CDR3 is CASSRLTDTQYF. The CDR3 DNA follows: TGTGCCAGCAGCCGACTCACAGATACGCAGTATTTT. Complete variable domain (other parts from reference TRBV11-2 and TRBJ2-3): EAGVAQSPRYKIIEKRQSVAFWCNPISGHATLYWYQQILGQGPKLLIQFQNNGVVDDSQLPKDRFSAERLKGVDSTLKIQPAKLEDSAVYLCASSRLTDTQYFGPGTRLTVL.

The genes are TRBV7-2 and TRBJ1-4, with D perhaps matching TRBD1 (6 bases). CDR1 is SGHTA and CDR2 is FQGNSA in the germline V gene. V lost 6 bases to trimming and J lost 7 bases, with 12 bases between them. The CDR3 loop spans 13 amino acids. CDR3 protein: CASRGQGGEKLFF. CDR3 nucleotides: TGTGCCAGCAGGGGACAAGGTGGTGAAAAACTGTTTTTT.

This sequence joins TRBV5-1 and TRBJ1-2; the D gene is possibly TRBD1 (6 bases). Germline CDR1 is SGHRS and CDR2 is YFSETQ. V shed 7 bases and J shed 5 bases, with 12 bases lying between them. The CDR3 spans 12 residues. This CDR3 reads CASGHREYGYTF. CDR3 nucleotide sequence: TGCGCCAGCGGGCACAGGGAGTATGGCTACACCTTC.

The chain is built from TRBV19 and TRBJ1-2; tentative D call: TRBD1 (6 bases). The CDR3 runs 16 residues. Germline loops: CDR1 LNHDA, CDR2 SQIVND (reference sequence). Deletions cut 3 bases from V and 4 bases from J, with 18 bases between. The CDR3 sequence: CASSIGAPGVGYGYTF. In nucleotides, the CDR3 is TGTGCCAGTAGTATCGGAGCCCCAGGGGTTGGCTATGGCTACACCTTC.

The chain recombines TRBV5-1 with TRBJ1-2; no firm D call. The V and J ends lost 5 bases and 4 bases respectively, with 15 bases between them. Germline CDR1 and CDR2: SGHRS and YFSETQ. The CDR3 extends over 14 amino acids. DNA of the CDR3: TGCGCCAGCAGGTCCGAACAGTTTCGCTATGGCTACACCTTC. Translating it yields CASRSEQFRYGYTF.

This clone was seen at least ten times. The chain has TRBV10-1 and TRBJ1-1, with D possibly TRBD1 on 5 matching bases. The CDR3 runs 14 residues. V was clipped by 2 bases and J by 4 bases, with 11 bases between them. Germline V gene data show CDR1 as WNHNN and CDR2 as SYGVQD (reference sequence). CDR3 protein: CASSEQGTGTEAFF. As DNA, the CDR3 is TGCGCCAGCAGTGAGCAAGGGACCGGCACTGAAGCTTTCTTT.